The 15 T cell receptor beta chains in this list originate from one sample, sequenced in a study of OX40 agonist ivuxolimab in advanced cancers. TCRdb's copy holds only in-frame clones and misses some; the assay was immunoSEQ multiplex PCR. The profile shows approximately 69,000 clones, approximately 86% of them singletons. The sequencing used CD4+ or CD8+ T cells sorted from blood, collected in a trial of the OX40 agonist ivuxolimab. All receptors derive from an adult with an advanced solid tumor such as melanoma, head and neck, liver or kidney cancer.

CDR3 loop: CASSSRTGNYNEQFF. The CDR3 nucleotides read TGTGCCAGCAGCTCGCGGACAGGGAATTACAATGAGCAGTTCTTC. This chain joins TRBV5-4 and TRBJ2-1, with TRBD1 matching over 8 bases. The junction had 6 bases not matched to a gene; V was cut back by 3 bases and J by 4 bases. CDR3 length: 15 amino acids. Germline CDR1 SGHNT, CDR2 YYREEE (reference sequence).

This chain joins TRBV5-6 and TRBJ1-1; D remains ambiguous. V was trimmed by 0 bases and J by 5 bases, leaving 14 bases between them. Germline V gene data show CDR1 as SGHDT and CDR2 as YYEEEE. This CDR3 is built from 15 residues. CDR3 bases: TGTGCCAGCAGCTTGGAGCCGGGAGCCGGAACTGAAGCTTTCTTT. As protein: CASSLEPGAGTEAFF. Full variable domain (missing parts from reference TRBV5-6 and TRBJ1-1): DAGVTQSPTHLIKTRGQQVTLRCSPKSGHDTVSWYQQALGQGPQFIFQYYEEEERQRGNFPDRFSGHQFPNYSSELNVNALLLGDSALYLCASSLEPGAGTEAFFGQGTRLTVV.

This rearrangement joins TRBV30 to TRBJ2-7; the match to TRBD1 covers 9 bases. The CDR3 extends over 13 amino acids. With 2 bases clipped from V and 6 bases from J, the junction kept 5 bases outside the gene matches. Germline lookup yields CDR1 GTSNPN and CDR2 SVGIG (reference sequence). In DNA form, the CDR3 reads TGTGCCTGGAGTACAGGGGGCAGGACCGAGCAGTACTTC. Encoded protein: CAWSTGGRTEQYF.

This CDR3 reads CASSAQGAGMNTEAFF. The CDR3 DNA reads TGTGCCAGCAGCGCACAGGGGGCAGGCATGAACACTGAAGCTTTCTTT. The chain couples TRBV9 to TRBJ1-1; 9 bases are a match to TRBD1. CDR3 length: 16 residues. Germline CDR1 and CDR2: SGDLS and YYNGEE. The ends lost 3 bases at V and 0 bases at J; junction bases unmatched: 6.

The rearrangement links TRBV15 to TRBJ2-1; no clear D gene. The length of the CDR3 is 15 residues. The V and J ends lost 0 bases and 4 bases respectively, with 10 bases between them. Germline V gene data show CDR1 as LNHNV and CDR2 as YYDKDF (reference sequence). The CDR3 sequence: CATSRDLRRYNEQFF. The CDR3 DNA sequence: TGTGCCACCAGCAGAGATTTGAGACGGTACAATGAGCAGTTCTTC. Combining the CDR3 with reference TRBV15 and TRBJ2-1 gives the whole variable domain DAMVIQNPRYQVTQFGKPVTLSCSQTLNHNVMYWYQQKSSQAPKLLFHYYDKDFNNEADTPDNFQSRRPNTSFCFLDIRSPGLGDTAMYLCATSRDLRRYNEQFFGPGTRLTVL.

This clone appeared a few times. V is TRBV30 and J is TRBJ2-5, with no clear D. The CDR3 is 13 residues long. With 0 bases removed from V and 6 bases from J, the gap between germline ends came to 11 bases. Germline V gives CDR1 GTSNPN, CDR2 SVGIG (reference sequence). The CDR3 here is CAWSVGPRQTQYF. CDR3 sequence (DNA): TGTGCCTGGAGTGTAGGGCCTCGGCAGACCCAGTACTTC.

The chain is built from TRBV5-4 and TRBJ2-7; D is uncertain. The CDR3 spans 16 residues. The V and J ends lost 2 bases and 0 bases respectively, with 15 bases between them. CDR1 and CDR2 from the germline V gene are SGHNT and YYREEE (reference sequence). CDR3 nucleotide sequence: TGTGCCAGCAGCTTTAGCCCTCATAGGAGCTCCTACGAGCAGTACTTC. It encodes CASSFSPHRSSYEQYF.

The rearrangement joins TRBV11-3 to TRBJ2-3, with D perhaps given as TRBD1 or TRBD2 (5 bases each). CDR3 size: 12 residues. Trimming left V 5 bases short and J 9 bases short, with 12 bases between. CDR1 is SGHNT, CDR2 YENEEA, per germline. The CDR3 reads CASSPGTATQYF. The CDR3 coding sequence is TGTGCCAGCAGCCCCGGGACGGCGACGCAGTATTTT.

The chain employs TRBV4-3 and TRBJ1-3; unclear D gene. Trimming left V 4 bases short and J 2 bases short, with 12 bases between. The CDR3 has 15 amino acids. Germline CDR1 and CDR2: LGHNA and YSLEER. The DNA of the CDR3 is TGCGCCAGCAGCCCTGCCCGCGGGGCTGGAAACACCATATATTTT. Translation gives CASSPARGAGNTIYF.

V usage is TRBV19 and J usage is TRBJ2-1, with no clear D. Per germline, CDR1 LNHDA and CDR2 SQIVND (reference sequence). Trimming pared 4 bases from V and 9 bases from J, leaving 13 bases between. This CDR3 has 13 residues. This CDR3 is CASSTPPWGEQFF. The DNA for the CDR3 is TGTGCCAGTAGTACCCCCCCGTGGGGTGAGCAGTTCTTC.

V is TRBV28 and J is TRBJ2-3; 7 bases agree with TRBD1. CDR3 length: 14 residues. The germline gives CDR1 MDHEN, CDR2 SYDVKM. With V trimmed by 6 bases and J by 3 bases, 6 bases remained unmatched. As DNA, the CDR3 is TGTGCCAGCAGATTGAGGGGGCGGACAGATACGCAGTATTTT. Residues: CASRLRGRTDTQYF.

The rearrangement uses TRBV10-2 and TRBJ2-1; 11 bases agree with TRBD2. With 2 bases clipped from V and 9 bases from J, the junction kept 3 bases outside the gene matches. The CDR3 loop spans 14 amino acids. CDR1 is WSHSY and CDR2 is SAAADI in the germline V gene. The CDR3, as DNA: TGCGCCAGCAGTGAGAACCTAGCGGGAGGTGAGCAGTTCTTC. Translation: CASSENLAGGEQFF.

The J gene is TRBJ1-2, the V gene TRBV7-2; TRBD1 aligns across 8 bases. Trimming cost V 1 base and J 4 bases; bases outside gene matches: 8. This CDR3 region has 16 residues. Germline loops: CDR1 SGHTA, CDR2 FQGNSA. The CDR3 nucleotides read TGTGCCAGCAGCTTAGGGTCTGGGGGACAGGCCTATGGCTACACCTTC. Translated: CASSLGSGGQAYGYTF.

The chain combines TRBV19 with TRBJ2-3, with 7 bases that match TRBD1. The trim removed 4 bases at V and 1 base at J, leaving 5 bases unmatched. Germline loops: CDR1 LNHDA, CDR2 SQIVND (reference sequence). CDR3 length: 15 residues. The CDR3 spells CASSSRDRGTDTQYF. In nucleotides, the CDR3 is TGTGCCAGTAGTAGCCGGGACAGAGGCACAGATACGCAGTATTTT. Based on the CDR3 plus reference TRBV19 and TRBJ2-3, the full variable domain is DGGITQSPKYLFRKEGQNVTLSCEQNLNHDAMYWYRQDPGQGLRLIYYSQIVNDFQKGDIAEGYSVSREKKESFPLTVTSAQKNPTAFYLCASSSRDRGTDTQYFGPGTRLTVL.

V and J are TRBV7-3 and TRBJ1-4, with no clear D. Trimming removed 2 bases from V and 7 bases from J, with 17 bases in between. This CDR3 has 16 residues. Germline-derived CDR1 and CDR2 are SGHTA and FQGTGA. The CDR3 reads CASSLAPVIGSEKLFF. For the CDR3, the DNA is TGTGCCAGCAGCTTAGCACCGGTGATAGGGAGTGAAAAACTGTTTTTT.